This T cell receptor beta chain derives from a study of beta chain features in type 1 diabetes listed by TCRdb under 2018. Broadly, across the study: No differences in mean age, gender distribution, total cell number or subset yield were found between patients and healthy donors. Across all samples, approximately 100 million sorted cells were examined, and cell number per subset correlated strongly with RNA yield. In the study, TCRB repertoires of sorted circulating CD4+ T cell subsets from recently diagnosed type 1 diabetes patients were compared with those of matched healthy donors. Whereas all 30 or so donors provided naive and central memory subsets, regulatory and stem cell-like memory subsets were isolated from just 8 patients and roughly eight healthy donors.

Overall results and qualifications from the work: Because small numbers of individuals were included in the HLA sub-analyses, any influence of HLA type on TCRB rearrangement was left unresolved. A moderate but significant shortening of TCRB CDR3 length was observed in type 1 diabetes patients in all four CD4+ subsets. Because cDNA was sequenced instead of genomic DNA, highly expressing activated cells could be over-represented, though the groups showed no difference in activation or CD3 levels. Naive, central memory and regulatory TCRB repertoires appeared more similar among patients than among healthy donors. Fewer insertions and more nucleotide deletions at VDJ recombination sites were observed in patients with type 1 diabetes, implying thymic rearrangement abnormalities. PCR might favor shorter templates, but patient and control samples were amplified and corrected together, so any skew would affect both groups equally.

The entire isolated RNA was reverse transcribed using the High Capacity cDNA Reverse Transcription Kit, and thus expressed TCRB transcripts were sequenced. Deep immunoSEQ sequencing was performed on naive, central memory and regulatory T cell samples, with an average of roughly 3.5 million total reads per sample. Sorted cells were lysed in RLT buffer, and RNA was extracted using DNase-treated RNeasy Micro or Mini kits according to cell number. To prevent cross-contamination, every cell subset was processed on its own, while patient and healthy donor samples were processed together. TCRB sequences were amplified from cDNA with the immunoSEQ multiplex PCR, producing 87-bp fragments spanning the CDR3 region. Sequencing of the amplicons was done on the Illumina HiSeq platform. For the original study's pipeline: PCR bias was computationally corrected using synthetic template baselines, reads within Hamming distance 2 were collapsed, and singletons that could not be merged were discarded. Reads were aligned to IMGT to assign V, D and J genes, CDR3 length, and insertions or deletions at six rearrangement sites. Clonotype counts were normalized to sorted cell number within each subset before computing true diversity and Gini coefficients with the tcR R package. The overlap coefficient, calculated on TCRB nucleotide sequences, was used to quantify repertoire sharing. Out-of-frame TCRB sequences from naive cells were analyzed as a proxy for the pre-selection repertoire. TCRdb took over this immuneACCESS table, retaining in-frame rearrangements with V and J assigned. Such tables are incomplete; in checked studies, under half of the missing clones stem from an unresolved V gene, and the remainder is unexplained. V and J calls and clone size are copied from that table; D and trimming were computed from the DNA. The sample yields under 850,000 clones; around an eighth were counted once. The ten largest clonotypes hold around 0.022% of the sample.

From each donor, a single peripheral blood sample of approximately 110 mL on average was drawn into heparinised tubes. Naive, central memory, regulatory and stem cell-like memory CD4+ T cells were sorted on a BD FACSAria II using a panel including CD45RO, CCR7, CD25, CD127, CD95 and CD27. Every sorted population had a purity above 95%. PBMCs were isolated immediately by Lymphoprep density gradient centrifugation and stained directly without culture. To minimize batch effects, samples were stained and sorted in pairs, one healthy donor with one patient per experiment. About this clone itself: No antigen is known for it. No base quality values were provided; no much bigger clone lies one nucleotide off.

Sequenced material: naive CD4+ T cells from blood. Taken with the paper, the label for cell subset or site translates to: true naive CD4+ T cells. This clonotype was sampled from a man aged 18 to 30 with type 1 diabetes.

CDR3 reads: CASSRGTFNEQFF. Read as DNA, the sequence is TGTGCCAGCAGCCGTGGGACGTTCAATGAGCAGTTCTTC. In this chain, TRBV14 is recombined with TRBJ2-1, with the D call perhaps TRBD1 or TRBD2, each one matching 5 bases. From its cysteine to its phenylalanine, the CDR3 spans 13 amino acids. The DNA shown is the 39-base CDR3, in frame from base 1. For CDR1 and CDR2, the germline V gene lists SGHDN and FVKESK. Trimming at the junction amounts to 4 bases on V and 6 bases on J, and the germline ends lie 10 bases apart.